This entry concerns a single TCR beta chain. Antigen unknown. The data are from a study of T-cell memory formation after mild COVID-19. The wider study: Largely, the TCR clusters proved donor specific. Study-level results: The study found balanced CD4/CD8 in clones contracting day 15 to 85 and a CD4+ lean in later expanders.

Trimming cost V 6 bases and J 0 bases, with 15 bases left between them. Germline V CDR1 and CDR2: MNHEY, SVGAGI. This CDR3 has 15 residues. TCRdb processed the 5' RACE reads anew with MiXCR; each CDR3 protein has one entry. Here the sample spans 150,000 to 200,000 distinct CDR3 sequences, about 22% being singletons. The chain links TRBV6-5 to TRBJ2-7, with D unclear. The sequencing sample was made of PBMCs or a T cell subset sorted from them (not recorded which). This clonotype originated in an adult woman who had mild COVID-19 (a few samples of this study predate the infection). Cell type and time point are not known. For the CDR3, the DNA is TGTGCCAGCAGAGCCGGGCACAAGAGCTCCTACGAGCAGTACTTC. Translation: CASRAGHKSSYEQYF.